The 2 T cell receptor beta chains below all came from one sample that was sequenced in a study of blood T cell repertoires in COVID-19. Profiled with immunoSEQ multiplex PCR; TCRdb holds only in-frame clones, not every one. The sample contains around 100,000 clones, more than 80% of which appear only once. Material for sequencing was peripheral blood. These TCRs come from a woman in her fifties or sixties with COVID-19, enrolled during active disease.

This clone appeared a single time. The chain uses TRBV5-8 and TRBJ1-2; D not certain. From germline, CDR1 is SGHTS and CDR2 YDEGEE. The V end lost 4 bases, the J end lost 8 bases, and 18 bases lay between the germline ends. CDR3 length: 14 amino acids. The CDR3 loop reads CASSGPGVYAGYTF. In nucleotides, the CDR3 is TGTGCCAGCAGCGGACCCGGGGTCTACGCCGGCTACACCTTC.

This chain links TRBV18 with TRBJ2-7; D is possibly TRBD2 (6 bases). The CDR3 spans 12 residues. Germline CDR1 KGHSH, CDR2 LQKENI. V lost 3 bases and J lost 7, with 10 bases in between. CDR3 nucleotide sequence: TGTGCCAGCTCACCCGCGGGGAATGAGCAGTACTTC. It specifies CASSPAGNEQYF.